This TCR beta chain appears in the sequencing data of a study of cytomegalovirus exposure and HLA in healthy donors. General observations from the study: Common viral pathogens were later found to be apparently linked to several of the most significant clusters. Excluded were some V segments that proved indistinguishable, including TRBV6-2 and TRBV6-3. Near-uniform donor sequencing depth was presumed by presence/absence analyses.

In regard to this clone: Antigen unknown.

These donors, healthy bone marrow donors, were studied. Trimming stripped 2 bases from V and 0 bases from J, with 8 bases between. CDR1 and CDR2 (germline): MNHEY, SMNVEV (reference sequence). This CDR3 is 14 amino acids long. Primers included in the PCR were 60 Vbeta and 13 Jbeta primers. Data came from immunoSEQ multiplex PCR; TCRdb stores just in-frame clones and leaves some out. The sample has 60,000 to 75,000 clones; 85% to 90% are singletons. This TCR was sampled from a woman in her twenties or thirties in good health and CMV-seropositive. The rearrangement links TRBV27 to TRBJ2-7, with a tentative D call TRBD1 (6 bases). Material: PBMCs. Here the CDR3 reads CASSLGGFSYEQYF. CDR3 DNA: TGTGCCAGCAGTTTAGGGGGCTTCTCCTACGAGCAGTACTTC.